This entry describes one T cell receptor (beta chain). A multiplex PCR was run with 60 Vbeta primers and 13 Jbeta primers. Profiled with immunoSEQ multiplex PCR; TCRdb holds only in-frame clones, not every one. The table for this sample gives about 48,000 clones. V was clipped by 0 bases and J by 3 bases, with 10 bases between them. Germline V CDR1 and CDR2: SGDLS, YYNGEE. The CDR3 is 14 residues long. The data belong to a study of cytomegalovirus exposure and HLA in healthy donors. The J gene is TRBJ2-7, the V gene TRBV9, with a possible D match to TRBD1 (6 bases). This receptor was taken from a woman aged 40 to 55 in good health and CMV-seronegative. Material: PBMCs. The CDR3 protein is CASSVGQGFYEQYF. The DNA for the CDR3 is TGTGCCAGCAGCGTAGGGCAGGGGTTCTACGAGCAGTACTTC.